These 24 T cell receptor beta chains came from one sample sequenced in a study of beta chain features in type 1 diabetes. Overall study findings and caveats: Shortening that was moderate but significant affected the TCRB CDR3s of Type 1 diabetes patients in all four CD4+ subsets.

All of the isolated RNA was reverse transcribed, so expressed TCRB transcripts were sequenced. Assay: immunoSEQ multiplex PCR; the TCRdb copy retains only in-frame clones and omits some. The sample contains some 140,000 clones, around 9% of which appear only once. The antigens for these receptors are not known. Sequencing was carried out using central memory CD4+ T cells from blood. These receptors originate from a man between 25 and 39 years old with type 1 diabetes.

Only a few counts were recorded for this clone. This rearrangement joins TRBV29-1 to TRBJ2-2; D ambiguous. Germline V gene sequence: CDR1 SQVTM, CDR2 ANQGSEA. Trimming took 4 bases from V and 3 from J, leaving 12 bases between them. The CDR3 is 14 residues long. The CDR3 region is CSVASTLHTGELFF. For the CDR3, the DNA is TGCAGCGTTGCATCCACTCTCCACACCGGGGAGCTGTTTTTT.

The sample holds a few counts of this clone. This chain uses TRBV2 with TRBJ1-2; 7 positions match TRBD1. The V segment lost 7 bases and the J segment 1 base; nucleotides outside the gene matches: 6. The CDR3 loop spans 14 amino acids. Germline V CDR1 and CDR2: SNHLY, FYNNEI. CDR3 loop: CASKRDSLNYGYTF. The CDR3 DNA is TGTGCCAGCAAGAGGGACAGCCTTAACTATGGCTACACCTTC.

The V call is TRBV2, the J call TRBJ2-1; D perhaps matches TRBD2 (7 bases). This CDR3 is 12 amino acids long. V lost 7 bases, J lost 7 bases, and 11 bases lay in between. Germline V gene sequence: CDR1 SNHLY, CDR2 FYNNEI. CDR3 in amino acids: CASTEGGNEQFF. The CDR3 region has the DNA TGTGCCAGCACTGAGGGGGGGAATGAGCAGTTCTTC. The full variable domain, with the rest looked up from reference TRBV2 and TRBJ2-1, is EPEVTQTPSHQVTQMGQEVILRCVPISNHLYFYWYRQILGQKVEFLVSFYNNEISEKSEIFDDQFSVERPDGSNFTLKIRSTKLEDSAMYFCASTEGGNEQFFGPGTRLTVL.

The V call is TRBV7-9, the J call TRBJ2-2; 9 nucleotides line up with TRBD2. The J segment lost 4 bases and the V segment lost 1 base, leaving 4 bases of the junction unmatched. Germline CDR1 SEHNR, CDR2 FQNEAQ (reference sequence). The CDR3 is made up of 16 amino acids. The CDR3 loop is CASSLVSAGGTGELFF. The CDR3 nucleotides read TGTGCCAGCAGCTTAGTCTCAGCGGGGGGCACCGGGGAGCTGTTTTTT.

The chain couples TRBV6-6 to TRBJ2-7; D uncertain. The length of the CDR3 is 12 residues. Deletions cut 4 bases from V and 5 bases from J, with 9 bases between. Germline V gene lookup returns CDR1 MNHNY and CDR2 SVGAGI (reference sequence). The CDR3 DNA is TGTGCCAGCAGTTCCTATTCGGACGAGCAGTACTTC. The encoded protein is CASSSYSDEQYF.

This clone has a count of ten or more. The chain links TRBV7-2 to TRBJ1-2; 8 bases map to TRBD1. CDR3 length equals 13 residues. Per germline, CDR1 SGHTA and CDR2 FQGNSA. The trim removed 5 bases at V and 4 bases at J, leaving 3 bases unmatched. The CDR3 is CASSTGQGYGYTF. CDR3 DNA: TGTGCCAGCAGCACTGGACAGGGCTATGGCTACACCTTC.

The CDR3 loop reads CASRLQGGSPLHF. The CDR3 nucleotides read TGTGCCAGCAGGTTACAGGGCGGATCACCCCTCCACTTT. The rearrangement links TRBV6-5 to TRBJ1-6; a possible D gene is TRBD1 (6 bases). CDR1 is MNHEY, CDR2 SVGAGI, per germline. The V gene lost 6 bases and the J gene lost 10 bases, with 13 bases spanning the gap. This CDR3 has 13 amino acids.

The gene calls are TRBV7-9 and TRBJ1-6, with 7 positions matching TRBD1. The V segment lost 1 base and the J segment 9 bases; nucleotides outside the gene matches: 0. CDR3 length: 13 amino acids. Germline V lookup: CDR1 SEHNR, CDR2 FQNEAQ (reference sequence). CDR3 region: CASSLGQGSPLHF. The CDR3 DNA is TGTGCCAGCAGCTTAGGACAGGGTTCACCCCTCCACTTT.

V and J are TRBV28 and TRBJ2-5; D gene unclear. This CDR3 region has 12 residues. Germline values: CDR1 MDHEN, CDR2 SYDVKM. Trimming shortened V by 6 bases and J by 5 bases, and 10 bases separated the two germline ends. As DNA, the CDR3 is TGTGCCAGCAGCCCGGGTAGGGAGACCCAGTACTTC. It encodes CASSPGRETQYF.

This clone occurred a few times. The V gene is TRBV14, the J gene TRBJ1-6; D might be TRBD1 (6 bases). Looked up from germline, CDR1 is SGHDN and CDR2 is FVKESK. The CDR3 is 14 amino acids. Trimming left V 4 bases short and J 9 bases short, with 13 bases between. The CDR3 reads CASSLLTGGSPLHF. CDR3 in DNA: TGTGCCAGCAGCCTCCTGACAGGCGGTTCACCCCTCCACTTT. Variable domain in full (rest from reference TRBV14 and TRBJ1-6): EAGVTQFPSHSVIEKGQTVTLRCDPISGHDNLYWYRRVMGKEIKFLLHFVKESKQDESGMPNNRFLAERTGGTYSTLKVQPAELEDSGVYFCASSLLTGGSPLHFGNGTRLTVT.

This clone was seen a few times. V is TRBV9 and J is TRBJ1-3; D uncertain. V dropped 3 bases and J dropped 0 bases, with 10 bases sitting between them. The CDR3 has 15 residues. Germline-derived CDR1 and CDR2 are SGDLS and YYNGEE. The chain's CDR3 is CASSAWETSGNTIYF. As DNA, the CDR3 is TGTGCCAGCAGCGCCTGGGAGACCTCTGGAAACACCATATATTTT.

This clone has only a few counts. The chain links TRBV7-3 to TRBJ2-1; the match to TRBD2 covers 9 bases. CDR1 is SGHTA and CDR2 is FQGTGA in the germline V gene. This CDR3 comprises 16 residues. After removal of 6 bases from V and 6 bases from J, the junction contained 12 bases not matched to a gene. The CDR3, as DNA: TGTGCCAGCAGGTCTCCCGGGGCTAGCGGGGCCAATGAGCAGTTCTTC. Its protein is CASRSPGASGANEQFF.

This clone was recorded a few times. The chain employs TRBV2 and TRBJ1-6, with TRBD1 matching over 8 bases. CDR1 is SNHLY and CDR2 is FYNNEI in the germline V gene. Unmatched junction bases numbered 5, after V lost 5 bases and J lost 14 bases. The CDR3 totals 12 residues. The CDR3 loop is CASSLTGGSLHF. The CDR3 nucleotides read TGTGCCAGCAGTTTAACAGGGGGATCCCTCCACTTT.

This clone was seen a handful of times. V is TRBV11-2 and J is TRBJ1-2; 7 bases match TRBD1. The V gene end was trimmed by 4 bases and the J gene end by 3 bases; junction bases not matched to a gene: 8. The CDR3 length is 15 residues. Germline values: CDR1 SGHAT, CDR2 FQNNGV. The CDR3 is CASSSSYRGDYGYTF. The CDR3, as DNA: TGTGCCAGCAGCTCGTCATACAGGGGTGACTATGGCTACACCTTC.

Many counts were recorded for this clone. The chain employs TRBV7-6 and TRBJ2-5; 11 bases line up with TRBD2. Germline assignment: CDR1 SGHVS and CDR2 FNYEAQ. The CDR3 has 15 amino acids. Unmatched junction bases numbered 6, after V lost 5 bases and J lost 4 bases. CDR3 sequence (DNA): TGTGCCAGCAGCCCCCGACTAGCGGGGTTAGAGACCCAGTACTTC. It encodes CASSPRLAGLETQYF.

This clone was detected many times. J is TRBJ2-5 and V is TRBV4-1; TRBD2 is a possible D gene (5 bases). V shed 1 base and J shed 5 bases, with 20 bases lying between them. Germline lookup yields CDR1 MGHRA and CDR2 YSYEKL. This CDR3 contains 17 residues. This chain's CDR3 is CASSQGVGPLSGETQYF. DNA of the CDR3: TGCGCCAGCAGCCAAGGAGTAGGCCCCTTATCGGGGGAGACCCAGTACTTC.

In DNA, the CDR3 is TGTGCCAGCAGCCCAAGACAGGGGGGTGTGGAGACCCAGTACTTC. Protein: CASSPRQGGVETQYF. The genes are TRBV5-4 and TRBJ2-5; 9 bases match TRBD1. J gave up 5 bases and V 4 bases, and 9 bases lay outside the gene matches. The CDR3 covers 15 residues. Germline loops: CDR1 SGHNT, CDR2 YYREEE (reference sequence).

This clone was seen more than once but under ten times. The CDR3 loop reads CATDERVSSYNEQFF. As DNA, the CDR3 is TGTGCCACGGATGAGCGGGTTAGCTCCTACAATGAGCAGTTCTTC. The rearrangement uses TRBV15 and TRBJ2-1, with a weak D call TRBD2 (6 bases). CDR1 and CDR2 (germline): LNHNV, YYDKDF (reference sequence). This CDR3 region has 15 residues. Trimming took 9 bases from V and 0 from J, leaving 15 bases between them.

Only a few counts were recorded for this clone. The rearrangement links TRBV5-4 to TRBJ2-5, with TRBD2 matching 13 bases. CDR1 SGHNT and CDR2 YYREEE come from the germline V gene (reference sequence). The CDR3 has 17 amino acids. V lost 1 base to trimming and J lost 2 bases; unmatched junction nucleotides: 5. In DNA, the CDR3 is TGTGCCAGCAGCTTGAGGCTGACTAGCGGGGGGCAAGAGACCCAGTACTTC. Translating it yields CASSLRLTSGGQETQYF.

V usage is TRBV5-6 and J usage is TRBJ2-3; D is ambiguous. The CDR3 contains 13 residues. Germline CDR1 is SGHDT and CDR2 is YYEEEE. Trimming took off 4 bases at V and 4 bases at J, with 10 bases between the two ends. DNA for the CDR3: TGTGCCAGCAGCCTAAGTTCTGCAGATACGCAGTATTTT. This gives the protein CASSLSSADTQYF.

The chain couples TRBV2 to TRBJ2-5; tentatively, D is TRBD2 (5 bases). Germline CDR1 is SNHLY and CDR2 is FYNNEI. Trimming left V 2 bases short and J 4 bases short, with 8 bases between. The CDR3 consists of 13 residues. DNA for the CDR3: TGTGCCAGCAGTGAAAGGGAGCGAGAGACCCAGTACTTC. Amino acid sequence: CASSERERETQYF.

This chain links TRBV11-2 with TRBJ2-7; TRBD2 aligns across 12 bases. The CDR3 consists of 17 residues. CDR1 is SGHAT, CDR2 FQNNGV, per germline. The junction had 7 bases not matched to a gene; V was cut back by 4 bases and J by 0 bases. The CDR3 sequence: CASSYGLAGTISYEQYF. CDR3 nucleotide sequence: TGTGCCAGCAGCTACGGACTAGCGGGGACCATCTCCTACGAGCAGTACTTC.

The chain joins TRBV7-3 to TRBJ2-5, with a tentative D call TRBD1 (5 bases). The germline V gene encodes CDR1 SGHTA and CDR2 FQGTGA. Trimming cost V 7 bases and J 10 bases, with 13 bases left between them. The CDR3 is 11 amino acids. CDR3 in DNA: TGTGCCAGCACCACAGGCGGTATCCAGTACTTC. Protein sequence: CASTTGGIQYF.

The chain recombines TRBV15 with TRBJ1-5, with D hard to call. Trimming left V 0 bases short and J 4 bases short, with 10 bases between. CDR3 length: 15 amino acids. Germline lookup yields CDR1 LNHNV and CDR2 YYDKDF (reference sequence). The CDR3 sequence: CATSRDSTRNQPQHF. The DNA of the CDR3 is TGTGCCACCAGCAGAGATTCAACACGTAATCAGCCCCAGCATTTT.